A selection of T cell receptor beta chains follows, all from one sample in a study of blood T cells in healthy people across ages. TCRdb re-called the 5' RACE reads with MiXCR, one entry per CDR3 protein. The table lists roughly 650,000 distinct CDR3 sequences, 32% of them singletons. Sequences were obtained from blood. The receptors stem from an elderly woman in good health. Both conserved end residues are part of each CDR3. Fields, in order: clone size, D gene, V gene, J gene, CDR3 protein. D genes are given only for firm matches. Some rows have no size entry. The others give once, few or many, or a class for an expanded clone.

.	TRBD1	TRBV4-1	TRBJ1-4	CASSQADREEEKRFF
once	.	TRBV7-9	TRBJ2-1	CASSSHTRELSDEQFF
many	.	TRBV7-9	TRBJ1-2	CASSPNPATGGYTF
many	TRBD1	TRBV29-1	TRBJ2-1	CSVARTGGYSEQFF
many	TRBD2	TRBV12-5	TRBJ2-5	CASGPGLAGGQETQYF
.	.	TRBV6-6	TRBJ1-2	CASSYGENYGYTF
many	TRBD1	TRBV10-3	TRBJ1-5	CAISRVPTGTGITAQHF
few	TRBD1	TRBV19	TRBJ1-2	CASSMVDRKDYGYTF
few	.	TRBV7-9	TRBJ1-6	CASSKFQGSYNSPLHF
many	.	TRBV20-1	TRBJ1-1	CSARGPGELPFF
many	TRBD2	TRBV9	TRBJ2-7	CASSVGLAGFSRTNEQYF
few	.	TRBV10-3	TRBJ2-5	CAISEWLAPNNEQYF
.	.	TRBV6-6	TRBJ2-2	CAISVTPGELFF
many	.	TRBV2	TRBJ2-7	CASGGANEQYF
many	TRBD1	TRBV11-2	TRBJ2-7	CASSRHGQGVYEQYF
.	.	TRBV13	TRBJ2-5	CASARQRAQETQYF
many	.	TRBV4-1	TRBJ2-2	CASSPPRGPDTGELFF
many	.	TRBV20-1	TRBJ1-5	CSASTGYSNQPQHF
many	TRBD1	TRBV13	TRBJ2-3	CASSFPRDSSTDTQYF
.	.	TRBV12-3/TRBV12-4	TRBJ2-1	CASSTDRSSYNEQFF
few	.	TRBV20-1	TRBJ1-1	CSARTGLNTEAFF
many	.	TRBV3-1	TRBJ2-5	CASSQDGRGFETQYF
once	.	TRBV11-3	TRBJ2-3	CASSSGLGGSDTQYF
.	TRBD1	TRBV7-3	TRBJ2-7	CASSLDRASPYEQYF
.	.	TRBV25-1	TRBJ1-1	CASSECPGPPNTEAFF
.	TRBD2	TRBV2	.	CASRQSGGSGGYEQYF
.	.	TRBV7-8	TRBJ1-4	CASSSSSRFSAGPNEKLFF
.	.	TRBV20-1	TRBJ2-7	CSASPDRTFYEQYF
.	TRBD2	TRBV2	TRBJ2-1	CASSEIQRGRDEQFF
.	.	TRBV10-3	TRBJ2-3	CAISESVAQYF
.	.	TRBV6-1	TRBJ2-7	CASSVRTEREAQYF
many	.	TRBV18	TRBJ2-5	CASSPARGETQYF
.	.	TRBV29-1	TRBJ2-1	CSGADGDNEQFF
many	.	TRBV20-1	TRBJ1-2	CSARDTIREVFYGYTF
.	TRBD2	TRBV7-2	TRBJ2-1	CASSRDGTSDRNEQFF
many	TRBD1	TRBV10-3	TRBJ2-6	CAIGPEQGAGANVLTF
many	.	TRBV5-1	TRBJ1-5	CASKSRNQPQHF
few	.	TRBV20-1	TRBJ2-7	CSATSGLVSPYEQYF
many	.	TRBV7-3	TRBJ2-6	CASSRAGPYGANVLTF
many	.	TRBV5-1	TRBJ2-1	CASSKTQSEGEQFF
many	TRBD1	TRBV7-2	TRBJ1-2	CASSQQTGDYGYTF
once	.	TRBV6-5	TRBJ1-6	CASALGGTNSPLHF
.	.	TRBV7-9	TRBJ2-2	CASGASGLTNTGELFF
many	.	TRBV6-2/TRBV6-3	TRBJ2-1	CASSYSHGLTEQFF
.	.	TRBV5-1	TRBJ1-6	CASRVSGGNSPLHF
.	.	TRBV5-1	TRBJ1-6	CASSNGGWDSPLHF
.	TRBD2	TRBV14	.	CASSQKRGGYNEQYF
many	.	TRBV5-1	TRBJ2-1	CASSLFLAEASFF
few	TRBD1	TRBV27	TRBJ1-5	CASSLGTANQPQHF
.	.	TRBV20-1	TRBJ2-3	CSARRRPGSTDTQYF